Presented here are 32 T cell receptor beta chains from one specimen sequenced in a study of cytomegalovirus exposure and HLA in healthy donors. TCRdb's copy holds only in-frame clones and misses some; the assay was immunoSEQ multiplex PCR. The sample has 65,000 or so clones; roughly 94% are singletons. The sample comprised PBMCs. The receptors originated from a woman aged 18-30 years in good health and CMV-seronegative.

The CDR3 protein is CSVARGRDTEAFF. The CDR3 DNA sequence: TGCAGCGTAGCCAGGGGCCGGGACACTGAAGCTTTCTTT. This chain connects TRBV29-1 to TRBJ1-1, with D possibly matching TRBD1 (6 bases). Germline values: CDR1 SQVTM, CDR2 ANQGSEA. The CDR3 consists of 13 residues. Trimming removed 6 bases from V and 3 bases from J, with 14 bases in between.

This CDR3 is CASGGGALGPQHF. The CDR3 DNA follows: TGTGCTAGTGGTGGGGGGGCGCTTGGGCCCCAGCATTTT. V and J are TRBV12-5 and TRBJ1-5; D perhaps matches TRBD1 (6 bases). Trimming pared 5 bases from V and 9 bases from J, leaving 14 bases between. This CDR3 has 13 residues. The V gene's germline CDR1 is LGHNT and CDR2 FRNRAP.

This clone was recorded only once. This chain uses TRBV25-1 with TRBJ2-1; possible D gene TRBD2, 5 bases. Germline V CDR1 and CDR2: MGHDK, SYGVNS. CDR3 length: 12 residues. V lost 7 bases and J lost 6, with 10 bases in between. CDR3 bases: TGTGCCAGCACAGGACTGTCCAATGAGCAGTTCTTC. Translation: CASTGLSNEQFF.

The chain joins TRBV9 to TRBJ2-3; 8 positions match TRBD1. V gave up 0 bases and J gave up 5 bases; unmatched junction bases: 5. This CDR3 has 15 residues. CDR1 and CDR2 from the germline V gene are SGDLS and YYNGEE. CDR3 DNA sequence: TGTGCCAGCAGCGTAGGGCAGGGGGCTAGAGATACGCAGTATTTT. Protein product: CASSVGQGARDTQYF.

The rearrangement joins TRBV19 to TRBJ2-1, with TRBD2 matching over 7 bases. The V gene's germline CDR1 is LNHDA and CDR2 SQIVND (reference sequence). The ends lost 0 bases at V and 8 bases at J; junction bases unmatched: 10. The CDR3 is 16 amino acids. The chain's CDR3 is CASSIDPAGVRHEQFF. The DNA for the CDR3 is TGTGCCAGTAGTATAGATCCCGCGGGAGTACGGCATGAGCAGTTCTTC.

This chain links TRBV4-1 with TRBJ2-5; possible D gene TRBD2, 5 bases. With 3 bases removed from V and 1 base from J, the gap between germline ends came to 15 bases. Germline CDR1 is MGHRA and CDR2 is YSYEKL. This CDR3 region has 16 residues. This CDR3 is CASSQTSSRVQETQYF. In DNA, the CDR3 is TGCGCCAGCAGCCAGACATCTAGCCGGGTCCAAGAGACCCAGTACTTC.

This sequence joins TRBV7-9 and TRBJ1-2; the D gene is possibly TRBD1 (5 bases). Trimming shortened V by 5 bases and J by 4 bases, and 14 bases separated the two germline ends. The length of the CDR3 is 14 residues. Germline CDR1 and CDR2: SEHNR and FQNEAQ (reference sequence). CDR3 residues: CASSLLTDSYGYTF. DNA for the CDR3: TGTGCCAGCAGCCTCCTAACTGACAGCTATGGCTACACCTTC.

CDR3 in DNA: TGTGCTAGTGGTTTGGTCCTGGGACAGAGAACCTCCATAAGCTCCTACAATGAGCAGTTCTTC. Protein: CASGLVLGQRTSISSYNEQFF. The chain carries TRBV12-5 and TRBJ2-1, with TRBD1 matching over 7 bases. From germline, CDR1 is LGHNT and CDR2 FRNRAP. V shed 0 bases, J shed 0 bases, and the junction held 17 bases outside the gene matches. CDR3 length: 21 amino acids.

V is TRBV4-3 and J is TRBJ2-7, with a tentative D call TRBD2 (5 bases). The length of the CDR3 is 14 residues. V was cut by 4 bases and J by 0 bases, with 10 bases left in between. CDR1 is LGHNA and CDR2 is YSLEER in the germline V gene. CDR3 in DNA: TGCGCCAGCAGCCGAGGGCACTCCTCCTACGAGCAGTACTTC. Its translation is CASSRGHSSYEQYF.

This chain joins TRBV29-1 and TRBJ2-2; 12 bases agree with TRBD1. With V trimmed by 5 bases and J by 4 bases, 8 bases remained unmatched. There are 16 residues in the CDR3. CDR1 and CDR2 from the germline V gene are SQVTM and ANQGSEA. In DNA, the CDR3 is TGCAGCGTTCGAGGGGGACAGGGGGCTGGCACCGGGGAGCTGTTTTTT. It encodes CSVRGGQGAGTGELFF.

The CDR3 sequence is CASRTTDRGNEKLFF. The CDR3 DNA sequence: TGTGCCAGCAGAACTACGGACAGGGGTAATGAAAAACTGTTTTTT. J is TRBJ1-4 and V is TRBV6-6; TRBD1 agrees at 9 bases. Germline-derived CDR1 and CDR2 are MNHNY and SVGAGI (reference sequence). Germline trimming cut 6 bases from V and 4 bases from J; bases unmatched to any gene: 6. The length of the CDR3 is 15 residues.

The chain joins TRBV11-2 to TRBJ2-3; weak D call: TRBD1 (6 bases). The CDR3 runs 16 residues. V gave up 4 bases and J gave up 0 bases, with 14 bases separating them. CDR1 SGHAT and CDR2 FQNNGV come from the germline V gene. CDR3 sequence (DNA): TGTGCCAGCAGCTCAGCGCCCAGGGGAAGCACAGATACGCAGTATTTT. Its protein product is CASSSAPRGSTDTQYF.

CDR3 in DNA: TGTGCCAGCAGTTACGCTAGCGGAGCGGGCTACGAGCAGTACTTC. Its protein product is CASSYASGAGYEQYF. The chain uses TRBV6-6 and TRBJ2-7; 7 bases are a match to TRBD2. This CDR3 has 15 amino acids. Unmatched junction bases numbered 7, after V lost 2 bases and J lost 3 bases. The germline gives CDR1 MNHNY, CDR2 SVGAGI (reference sequence).

This rearrangement joins TRBV7-2 to TRBJ1-2; 7 nucleotides agree with TRBD1. This CDR3 spans 12 amino acids. Germline V gives CDR1 SGHTA, CDR2 FQGNSA. Trimming cost V 5 bases and J 7 bases; bases outside gene matches: 4. DNA for the CDR3: TGTGCCAGCAGCACCCAGGGGGGTGGCTACACCTTC. This encodes CASSTQGGGYTF.

The rearrangement joins TRBV6-5 to TRBJ1-1; no clear D. This CDR3 contains 15 residues. V shed 2 bases and J shed 3 bases, with 13 bases lying between them. Germline V CDR1 and CDR2: MNHEY, SVGAGI. The CDR3 loop reads CASSYKNFLDTEAFF. The CDR3 DNA follows: TGTGCCAGCAGTTACAAAAACTTTCTGGACACTGAAGCTTTCTTT.

J is TRBJ1-2 and V is TRBV14; D not resolved. CDR3 length: 15 amino acids. The germline gives CDR1 SGHDN, CDR2 FVKESK. Trimming shortened V by 4 bases and J by 0 bases, and 12 bases separated the two germline ends. The CDR3 nucleotides are TGTGCCAGCAGCCCGTACCCGACACCTAACTATGGCTACACCTTC. It translates to CASSPYPTPNYGYTF.

The J gene is TRBJ2-1, the V gene TRBV6-5; 10 nucleotides match TRBD2. CDR3 size: 15 residues. Germline-derived CDR1 and CDR2 are MNHEY and SVGAGI. The V and J ends lost 8 bases and 4 bases, in that order; junction bases with no gene match: 8. CDR3 sequence reads: CASRPRTSGYNEQFF. DNA of the CDR3: TGTGCCAGCCGCCCCCGGACTAGCGGATACAATGAGCAGTTCTTC.

V usage is TRBV13 and J usage is TRBJ1-6; maybe TRBD1 (6 bases). This CDR3 comprises 14 residues. CDR1 and CDR2 (germline): PRHDT, FYEKMQ (reference sequence). The germline V and J ends were trimmed by 0 bases and 8 bases, with 8 bases remaining between them. In DNA form, the CDR3 reads TGTGCCAGCAGCTTAGGGGGGGCAGATTCACCCCTCCACTTT. Translated: CASSLGGADSPLHF.

The chain joins TRBV28 to TRBJ1-2, with D uncertain. This CDR3 region has 15 residues. V lost 1 base and J 0 bases, leaving 9 bases between the germline ends. Germline loops: CDR1 MDHEN, CDR2 SYDVKM. The CDR3 region is CASSLYSLTNYGYTF. In DNA form, the CDR3 reads TGTGCCAGCAGTTTATACTCACTGACTAACTATGGCTACACCTTC.

The chain is built from TRBV4-1 and TRBJ2-1, with D maybe TRBD2 (6 bases). Trimming took off 2 bases at V and 7 bases at J, with 15 bases between the two ends. Germline V lookup: CDR1 MGHRA, CDR2 YSYEKL. The CDR3 is 15 residues long. In DNA form, the CDR3 reads TGCGCCAGCAGCCAAAGTCCGGGAGTGGGTAATGAGCAGTTCTTC. This translates into CASSQSPGVGNEQFF.

The chain has TRBV10-3 and TRBJ1-5, with D possibly being TRBD1 (5 bases). This CDR3 is 13 amino acids long. CDR1 and CDR2 from the germline V gene are ENHRY and SYGVKD. V gave up 7 bases and J gave up 3 bases, with 10 bases separating them. In nucleotides, the CDR3 is TGTGCCATCAATGGGGGGTACAATCAGCCCCAGCATTTT. This codes for CAINGGYNQPQHF.

V gene TRBV29-1 combines with J gene TRBJ1-5, with TRBD1 matching over 11 bases. The J segment lost 4 bases and the V segment lost 6 bases, leaving 8 bases of the junction unmatched. This CDR3 has 15 residues. In germline, CDR1 is SQVTM, CDR2 ANQGSEA. The CDR3 is CSVLQDRGLNQPQHF. CDR3 bases: TGCAGCGTCCTCCAGGACAGGGGGCTGAATCAGCCCCAGCATTTT.

The chain combines TRBV7-9 with TRBJ2-7, with 7 positions matching TRBD1. Unmatched junction bases numbered 10, after V lost 6 bases and J lost 2 bases. Germline-derived CDR1 and CDR2 are SEHNR and FQNEAQ (reference sequence). The CDR3 is made up of 15 amino acids. CDR3 nucleotide sequence: TGTGCCAGCAGGGAAACCGGGACAGCAACCTACGAGCAGTACTTC. Translated: CASRETGTATYEQYF. Full variable domain (outside the CDR3, taken from reference TRBV7-9 and TRBJ2-7): DTGVSQNPRHKITKRGQNVTFRCDPISEHNRLYWYRQTLGQGPEFLTYFQNEAQLEKSRLLSDRFSAERPKGSFSTLEIQRTEQGDSAMYLCASRETGTATYEQYFGPGTRLTVT.

V gene TRBV18 combines with J gene TRBJ1-2; D might be TRBD1 (5 bases). V shed 6 bases and J shed 5 bases, with 16 bases lying between them. Germline V gene data show CDR1 as KGHSH and CDR2 as LQKENI. The CDR3 is 14 residues long. The CDR3 DNA is TGTGCCAGCTCCCATCCGGGAGGGGCATATGGCTACACCTTC. This sequence encodes CASSHPGGAYGYTF.

This chain joins TRBV13 and TRBJ2-1, with 10 bases lining up with TRBD2. Germline CDR1 PRHDT, CDR2 FYEKMQ (reference sequence). Losses at the gene ends were 4 bases for V and 8 bases for J; bases not matched to a gene: 14. The CDR3 consists of 17 residues. The DNA of the CDR3 is TGTGCCAGCAGCTCGGAGGAGGCTAGCGGGAGAGGGGATGAGCAGTTCTTC. It specifies CASSSEEASGRGDEQFF.

J is TRBJ2-7 and V is TRBV7-2; TRBD2 might be the D (7 bases). The germline V and J ends were trimmed by 5 bases and 2 bases, with 19 bases remaining between them. The CDR3 consists of 16 residues. Germline-derived CDR1 and CDR2 are SGHTA and FQGNSA. CDR3 protein: CASSQRTAGLTYEQYF. The CDR3 DNA follows: TGTGCCAGCAGCCAACGGACAGCGGGACTAACCTACGAGCAGTACTTC.

The chain employs TRBV9 and TRBJ1-2, with unresolved D. Germline values: CDR1 SGDLS, CDR2 YYNGEE. The CDR3 consists of 14 residues. The V and J ends lost 0 bases and 4 bases respectively, with 10 bases between them. The CDR3 sequence: CASSVDRSSYGYTF. As DNA, the CDR3 is TGTGCCAGCAGCGTAGACAGAAGCTCCTATGGCTACACCTTC.

V gene TRBV6-5 combines with J gene TRBJ1-4; 7 nucleotides line up with TRBD1. Germline lookup yields CDR1 MNHEY and CDR2 SVGAGI. The J segment lost 4 bases and the V segment lost 5 bases, leaving 4 bases of the junction unmatched. The CDR3 length is 14 residues. The DNA for the CDR3 is TGTGCCAGCAGTCCGGGACAGAGTAATGAAAAACTGTTTTTT. This translates into CASSPGQSNEKLFF.

This clone appeared a single time. The chain is built from TRBV27 and TRBJ2-7; 7 bases fit TRBD1. Trimming removed 3 bases from V and 2 bases from J; junction bases left unmatched: 4. The CDR3 has 14 amino acids. Germline loops: CDR1 MNHEY, CDR2 SMNVEV (reference sequence). DNA for the CDR3: TGTGCCAGCAGTTTCGGGACAGCCACCTACGAGCAGTACTTC. Protein product: CASSFGTATYEQYF.

V gene TRBV4-3 combines with J gene TRBJ1-1, with D uncertain. The V gene's germline CDR1 is LGHNA and CDR2 YSLEER. There are 15 residues in the CDR3. Between the trimmed V and J ends, which lost 0 bases and 4 bases, there was a span of 12 bases. CDR3 in amino acids: CASSQDTGWVTEAFF. As DNA, the CDR3 is TGCGCCAGCAGCCAAGATACGGGATGGGTCACTGAAGCTTTCTTT.

V gene TRBV11-1 combines with J gene TRBJ1-1; TRBD1 is a possible D gene (5 bases). V was cut by 3 bases and J by 0 bases, with 8 bases left in between. CDR3 length: 14 residues. Germline V lookup: CDR1 SGHAT, CDR2 FQDESV (reference sequence). The CDR3 is CASSFSGMNTEAFF. The DNA for the CDR3 is TGTGCCAGCAGCTTTTCAGGGATGAACACTGAAGCTTTCTTT.

The chain is built from TRBV6-6 and TRBJ2-3, with 8 bases aligning to TRBD1. Trimming cost V 3 bases and J 1 base; bases outside gene matches: 3. The length of the CDR3 is 15 residues. From germline, CDR1 is MNHNY and CDR2 SVGAGI (reference sequence). Written as DNA, the CDR3 is TGTGCCAGCAGTTATGGGACAGGCCGCACAGATACGCAGTATTTT. Its translation is CASSYGTGRTDTQYF.